Below, 21 T cell receptor beta chains from the same sample are listed, as sequenced in a study of tumor and adjacent non-tumor tissue in lung cancer. TCRbeta libraries were built with three rounds of nested PCR, modified from ARM-PCR. TCRdb itself ran the multiplex PCR reads through MiXCR, one entry per CDR3 protein. This sample has fewer than 55,000 distinct CDR3 sequences; roughly 60% occur once, and the top ten carry 15% to 20%. The template was RNA from unsorted bulk tissue. The normal lung tissue was taken more than 3 cm from the tumor edge. Sequenced: distant non-tumor lung tissue. The receptors stem from a woman in her 40s with non-small cell lung cancer.

In this sample, this clonotype turned up once. Given a much more abundant clone one base away, this may be a read error. CDR3 in DNA: TGTGCCTGGAGGGACACTAGCGGGAGTTCCTACAAGCAGTACTTC. This gives the protein CAWRDTSGSSYKQYF. The V gene is TRBV30, the J gene TRBJ2-7; 11 bases fit TRBD2. The CDR3 totals 15 residues. Germline CDR1 GTSNPN, CDR2 SVGIG (reference sequence). Drawing the rest from reference TRBV30 and TRBJ2-7, the complete variable domain is SQTIHQWPATLVQPVGSPLSLECTVEGTSNPNLYWYRQAAGRGLQLLFYSVGIGQISSEVPQNLSASRPQDRQFILSSKKLLLSDSGFYLCAWRDTSGSSYKQYFGPGTRLTVT.

On this clonotype: A read error is possible here, since a much larger clone lies one base away. Here the CDR3 omits its conserved ending phenylalanine or tryptophan, so a read error is the likely source. The rearrangement joins TRBV28 to TRBJ1-2; D unresolved. This CDR3 has 11 amino acids. V was shortened by 6 bases and J by 7 bases, with 9 bases between the two germline ends. Per germline, CDR1 MDHEN and CDR2 SYDVKM. This CDR3 reads CASSQTVGYTL. The CDR3 coding sequence is TGTGCCAGCAGCCAGACGGTTGGCTACACCCTC.

V and J are TRBV6-5 and TRBJ1-1; D is perhaps TRBD1 (5 bases). This CDR3 comprises 14 residues. Germline lookup yields CDR1 MNHEY and CDR2 SVGAGI. In DNA, the CDR3 is TGTGTCGGCAGTAGCCTGGGACGGGACACTGAAGCTTTCTTT. It encodes CVGSSLGRDTEAFF.

Comments on this clonotype: The final CDR3 position lacks the conserved phenylalanine or tryptophan, pointing to a likely read error. This chain connects TRBV4-1 to TRBJ2-5; D is unresolved. Germline V gene sequence: CDR1 MGHRA, CDR2 YSYEKL. Trimming shortened V by 1 base and J by 3 bases, and 12 bases separated the two germline ends. This CDR3 comprises 15 residues. The CDR3 DNA sequence: TGCGCCAGCAGCCAAGCATTGCCTGGGAAAGAGACCCAGTACCTC. Translated, it gives CASSQALPGKETQYL.

The V gene is TRBV12-3 or TRBV12-4, the J gene TRBJ2-5; unclear D gene. V lost 5 bases to trimming and J lost 2 bases, with 12 bases between them. The CDR3 is made up of 14 amino acids. The CDR3 here is CASSARLHQETQYF. The CDR3 region has the DNA TGTGCCAGCAGTGCGAGACTGCATCAAGAGACCCAGTACTTC.

V is TRBV20-1 and J is TRBJ2-1, with no clear D. Germline CDR1 and CDR2: DFQATT and SNEGSKA (reference sequence). The CDR3 runs to 11 residues. Trimming pared 7 bases from V and 6 bases from J, leaving 10 bases between. This chain's CDR3 is CSVRDCNEQFF. Written as DNA, the CDR3 is TGCAGTGTCCGAGATTGCAATGAGCAGTTCTTC.

Notes on this clonotype: This may stem from a read error, because a much larger clone lies one nucleotide away. The J gene is TRBJ2-7, the V gene TRBV5-1; either TRBD1 or TRBD2 may fit D (5 bases each). The germline V gene has CDR1 SGHRS and CDR2 YFSETQ. V was trimmed by 0 bases and J by 1 base, leaving 8 bases between them. The CDR3 sequence is 14 residues long. The CDR3 bases are TGCGCCAGCAGCTTGGAGGGACCATCCTACGAGCAGTACTTC. It encodes CASSLEGPSYEQYF. Full variable domain (missing parts from reference TRBV5-1 and TRBJ2-7): KAGVTQTPRYLIKTRGQQVTLSCSPISGHRSVSWYQQTPGQGLQFLFEYFSETQRNKGNFPGRFSGRQFSNSRSEMNVSTLELGDSALYLCASSLEGPSYEQYFGPGTRLTVT.

Worth noting for this clonotype: This clone may be a read error of a much larger clone one base away. The gene calls are TRBV29-1 and TRBJ2-1; possibly TRBD2 for D (6 bases). The CDR3 runs 11 residues. The germline V gene has CDR1 SQVTM and CDR2 ANQGSEA. CDR3: CSGRAYNEQSF. The CDR3 DNA is TGCAGCGGGAGGGCGTACAATGAGCAGTCCTTC.

With respect to this clonotype: One end of the junction does not line up with germline, which may come from a read error. This rearrangement joins TRBV11-2 to TRBJ2-7, with unresolved D. Looked up from germline, CDR1 is SGHAT and CDR2 is FQNNGV. The CDR3 sequence is 14 residues long. The CDR3 sequence is CASSLVSNSYEEYF. The DNA for the CDR3 is TGCGCCAGCAGCTTAGTCTCAAATTCCTACGAGGAGTACTTC.

This chain uses TRBV7-9 with TRBJ2-7; D gene ambiguous. Germline CDR1 SEHNR, CDR2 FQNEAQ (reference sequence). V shed 1 base and J shed 5 bases, with 12 bases lying between them. This CDR3 region has 14 residues. The CDR3 DNA reads TGTGCCAGCAGCTTAGATCCGGGTGGGGACGAGCAGTACTTC. Translated: CASSLDPGGDEQYF.

This clonotype was observed a few times. The genes are TRBV21-1 and TRBJ1-1. TRBV21-1 is a pseudogene segment. There are 18 residues in the CDR3. CDR3 protein: CASSPLPTLYWWNTEAFF. The CDR3 DNA reads TGTGCCAGCAGCCCCCTCCCGACCCTATATTGGTGGAACACTGAAGCTTTCTTT.

The genes are TRBV29-1 and TRBJ2-1, with D possibly TRBD2 on 5 matching bases. The V gene's germline CDR1 is SQVTM and CDR2 ANQGSEA. The germline V and J ends were trimmed by 7 bases and 7 bases, with 20 bases remaining between them. The CDR3 totals 14 residues. The CDR3 loop is CSAEGLPVNNEQFF. DNA of the CDR3: TGCAGCGCTGAGGGTCTACCAGTGAATAATGAGCAGTTCTTC.

By share, this clonotype counts as medium-sized. This chain uses TRBV20-1 with TRBJ2-7, with D unresolved. The CDR3 length is 15 residues. CDR1 is DFQATT and CDR2 is SNEGSKA in the germline V gene (reference sequence). The ends were cut back, 0 bases at V and 3 bases at J, with 15 bases in the middle. In DNA form, the CDR3 reads TGCAGTGCTAGAGATTGGGTGTCGCTGAGCTACGAGCAGTACTTC. It encodes CSARDWVSLSYEQYF.

J is TRBJ1-2 and V is TRBV19; D remains ambiguous. V gave up 3 bases and J gave up 8 bases, with 7 bases separating them. Germline V gives CDR1 LNHDA, CDR2 SQIVND (reference sequence). CDR3 length: 11 residues. The CDR3 sequence: CASSIFDGYTF. The CDR3 nucleotides read TGTGCCAGTAGTATCTTCGACGGCTACACCTTC.

To note about this clonotype: Relative to the germline gene, one junction end is altered; a read error may explain this. The genes are TRBV11-1 and TRBJ2-4; TRBD2 matches at 8 bases. CDR1 is SGHAT and CDR2 is FQDESV in the germline V gene (reference sequence). The CDR3 length is 16 residues. CDR3 sequence reads: CAGSPRLTSGQDIQYF. The CDR3 DNA follows: TGTGCCGGCAGCCCCCGGCTAACTAGCGGACAAGACATTCAGTACTTC. Full variable domain (missing parts from reference TRBV11-1 and TRBJ2-4): EAEVAQSPRYKITEKSQAVAFWCDPISGHATLYWYRQILGQGPELLVQFQDESVVDDSQLPKDRFSAERLKGVDSTLKIQPAELGDSAMYLCAGSPRLTSGQDIQYFGAGTRLSVL.

This chain joins TRBV30 and TRBJ2-3, with no clear D. This CDR3 spans 13 amino acids. Trimming removed 5 bases from V and 4 bases from J, with 13 bases in between. The germline V gene has CDR1 GTSNPN and CDR2 SVGIG (reference sequence). CDR3 loop: CAWSHGWSDTQYF. The CDR3 region has the DNA TGTGCCTGGTCCCACGGATGGTCAGATACGCAGTATTTT.

About this clonotype itself: Being one base from a much bigger clone, this may be a read error. This rearrangement joins TRBV20-1 to TRBJ1-5, with D possibly TRBD1 on 6 matching bases. There are 13 residues in the CDR3. CDR1 is DFQATT and CDR2 is SNEGSKA in the germline V gene (reference sequence). V was cut by 7 bases and J by 5 bases, with 15 bases left in between. The CDR3 DNA follows: TGCAGTGTTAGGAACAGGGAGGATCAGCCCCAGCATTTT. Its translation is CSVRNREDQPQHF.

Concerning this clonotype itself: One end of the junction varies from germline; a read error may be responsible. The chain is built from TRBV5-5 and TRBJ1-6; D remains unclear. The CDR3 covers 15 residues. Germline CDR1 SGHKS, CDR2 YYEKEE (reference sequence). The CDR3 DNA follows: TGTGCCAGCAGCTTGACGACCGGCGGTAATTCACCCCTCCGCTTT. This sequence encodes CASSLTTGGNSPLRF.

As to this clonotype: This may be a read error, as it is one base from a much larger clone. This chain joins TRBV5-1 and TRBJ2-1; 8 bases are shared with TRBD2. This CDR3 comprises 16 residues. Germline lookup yields CDR1 SGHRS and CDR2 YFSETQ. The CDR3: CASSPDRLAGTDEEFF. CDR3 nucleotide sequence: TGCGCCAGCAGCCCGGACCGGCTAGCGGGTACGGATGAGGAGTTCTTC. Filled out from reference TRBV5-1 and TRBJ2-1, the complete variable domain reads KAGVTQTPRYLIKTRGQQVTLSCSPISGHRSVSWYQQTPGQGLQFLFEYFSETQRNKGNFPGRFSGRQFSNSRSEMNVSTLELGDSALYLCASSPDRLAGTDEEFFGPGTRLTVL.

As regards this clonotype: One end of the junction does not line up with germline, which may come from a read error. The chain links TRBV4-1 to TRBJ2-7; 8 bases map to TRBD2. Looked up from germline, CDR1 is MGHRA and CDR2 is YSYEKL. The CDR3 runs to 16 residues. The CDR3 nucleotides are TGCGACAGCAGCCAAGAGGGGACTAGAGGACCCTACGAGCAGTACTTC. This translates into CDSSQEGTRGPYEQYF.

Note on this clonotype: Germline is not matched at one junction end, which may reflect a read error. This chain connects TRBV28 to TRBJ2-5; weak D call: TRBD2 (6 bases). Germline V lookup: CDR1 MDHEN, CDR2 SYDVKM. The CDR3 loop spans 11 amino acids. The CDR3 region has the DNA TGTGCCATCAGTATGGGGACTTCCACTTACTTC. It translates to CAISMGTSTYF.